Here is one TCR beta chain with its context. This record comes from a study of blood T cell repertoires in COVID-19. The data were produced by immunoSEQ multiplex PCR, yet TCRdb's version contains in-frame clones alone and is incomplete. The sample records just under 150,000 clones, about 88% being singletons. Per the germline V gene, CDR1 is SGHNT and CDR2 is YYREEE (reference sequence). This CDR3 is 15 amino acids long. With 0 bases removed from V and 1 base from J, the gap between germline ends came to 10 bases. This sequence originates from a human donor with acute or convalescent COVID-19. The donor label of this sample is uncertain. This sequence joins TRBV5-4 and TRBJ1-2; the D gene is possibly TRBD1 (5 bases). Sequenced input: peripheral blood. In DNA, the CDR3 is TGTGCCAGCAGCTTGGGAACAGGTTATAACTATGGCTACACCTTC. Translating it yields CASSLGTGYNYGYTF.